Reported below is one T cell receptor beta chain. Trimming removed 5 bases from V and 7 bases from J; junction bases left unmatched: 18. The CDR3 has 18 amino acids. Germline V gives CDR1 SEHNR, CDR2 FQNEAQ (reference sequence). The PCR contained 60 Vbeta and 13 Jbeta primers. Only in-frame clones appear in the TCRdb table, and some are missing; sequencing was by immunoSEQ multiplex PCR. Its table lists approximately 38,000 clones. The sample belongs to a study of cytomegalovirus exposure and HLA in healthy donors. This TCR came from a man younger than 40 in good health and CMV-seronegative. The V call is TRBV7-9, the J call TRBJ2-1; 9 nucleotides agree with TRBD2. The sequenced sample was PBMCs. The chain's CDR3 is CASSRGAGGPLGVNEQFF. As DNA, the CDR3 is TGTGCCAGCAGCAGGGGGGCGGGAGGGCCTCTTGGTGTAAATGAGCAGTTCTTC. Filled out from reference TRBV7-9 and TRBJ2-1, the complete variable domain reads DTGVSQNPRHKITKRGQNVTFRCDPISEHNRLYWYRQTLGQGPEFLTYFQNEAQLEKSRLLSDRFSAERPKGSFSTLEIQRTEQGDSAMYLCASSRGAGGPLGVNEQFFGPGTRLTVL.